This T cell receptor (beta chain) was documented in a study of cytomegalovirus exposure and HLA in healthy donors. Whole-study results and caveats: Per a prior analysis, the majority of TCR beta V segments were productive roughly 90% or roughly 30% of the time. Sequencing probably produced one cluster of sequence variants that were highly shared. The dataset shows that most TCR sequences were rare, while some public TCRs occurred in many donors.

Researchers ran the PCR with 60 Vbeta and 13 Jbeta primers. TCRdb keeps only in-frame clones here, not all; method: immunoSEQ multiplex PCR. The table has over 80,000 clones, roughly 73% seen once. Germline-derived CDR1 and CDR2 are ENHRY and SYGVKD. The CDR3 length is 15 residues. J was trimmed by 0 bases and V by 6 bases; bases with no gene match: 8. The sample holds a few counts of this clone. Its target is not known. This receptor was obtained from a man aged 35-49 years in good health and CMV-seronegative. Source material: PBMCs. The rearrangement links TRBV10-3 to TRBJ2-7; 7 nucleotides align to TRBD1. The CDR3 region has the DNA TGTGCCATCAGCCGAACAGGGGACGGCTCCTACGAGCAGTACTTC. Protein: CAISRTGDGSYEQYF.